Included here is one TCR beta chain sequence, with context. Antigen unknown. Germline V lookup: CDR1 MRHNA, CDR2 SNTAGT. V dropped 5 bases and J dropped 3 bases, with 8 bases sitting between them. This CDR3 is 13 amino acids long. This entry comes from a study of vaccination and CD4 T cells after COVID-19. Background on the study: Two of the convalescents were Hispanic, and convalescents were six males and four females. The study's findings and limits: Of the reactive clones in convalescent patients, a median about 90% showed up only post-vaccination.

Treatment: roughly ten-day PBMC culture with coronavirus spike peptide pools or control peptides (ViraFEST assay). Expanded clonotypes were found by TCR sequencing after peptide-pool stimulation (ViraFEST). Sequencing of DNA taken from cultured CD4+ T cells relied on the Oncomine TCR Beta short-read assay. TCRdb reanalysed the PCR reads using MiXCR and keeps one entry per CDR3 protein. The profile shows just under 20,000 distinct CDR3 sequences, around half of them singletons. This clonotype was sampled from a human donor who had recovered from COVID-19. The sequencing used CD4+ T cells from blood, cultured in vitro, collected before SARS-CoV-2 vaccination. The chain recombines TRBV6-4 with TRBJ1-5; D ambiguous. The CDR3 DNA reads TGTGCCAGCAGTAAAGAAATCAATCAGCCCCAGCATTTT. Protein product: CASSKEINQPQHF.